Shown below are 7 T cell receptor beta chains from a single sample sequenced in a study of T cell responses to AZD1222 COVID-19 vaccine. The repertoire was sequenced with immunoSEQ multiplex PCR; TCRdb's copy has only in-frame clones and lacks some. The sample includes around 140,000 clones, over 85% of them seen just once. Specimen: peripheral blood, collected on day 0 of AZD1222 vaccination. Every receptor here comes from an adult in good health.

The rearrangement links TRBV24-1 to TRBJ1-5; 7 positions agree with TRBD1. In germline, CDR1 is KGHDR, CDR2 SFDVKD. V shed 3 bases and J 4 bases; nucleotides not matched to a gene: 5. The CDR3 runs 15 residues. DNA of the CDR3: TGTGCCACCAGTGATCCCGGGACAGCTAATCAGCCCCAGCATTTT. This encodes CATSDPGTANQPQHF.

The CDR3 DNA is TGTGCCATCAGTGAGAGTTTAGCCGAAGGGGAGACCCAGTACTTC. It encodes CAISESLAEGETQYF. J is TRBJ2-5 and V is TRBV10-3; D not certain. Deletions cut 2 bases from V and 5 bases from J, with 15 bases between. This CDR3 spans 15 amino acids. CDR1 is ENHRY, CDR2 SYGVKD, per germline.

The chain uses TRBV5-4 and TRBJ2-7; weak D call: TRBD1 (8 bases). The CDR3 is made up of 16 amino acids. CDR1 SGHNT and CDR2 YYREEE come from the germline V gene (reference sequence). Trimming took 4 bases from V and 5 from J, leaving 22 bases between them. The CDR3 DNA reads as TGTGCCAGCAGCCTCCGGAGACGAGCGGGACAGGACGAGCAGTACTTC. It is translated as CASSLRRRAGQDEQYF.

The rearrangement uses TRBV10-3 and TRBJ1-5, with D unclear. Trimming stripped 0 bases from V and 8 bases from J, with 11 bases between. Germline V gene data show CDR1 as ENHRY and CDR2 as SYGVKD. The CDR3 has 14 amino acids. In DNA, the CDR3 is TGTGCCATCAGTGAGTCCGTAGGGATTAAGCCCCAGCATTTT. Amino acid sequence: CAISESVGIKPQHF.

This rearrangement joins TRBV14 to TRBJ2-5; 10 positions match TRBD2. The ends lost 4 bases at V and 5 bases at J; junction bases unmatched: 4. CDR3 length: 14 residues. Germline V gene data show CDR1 as SGHDN and CDR2 as FVKESK. CDR3 DNA: TGTGCCAGCAGCCCCCTAGCGGGAGTTGAGACCCAGTACTTC. Protein product: CASSPLAGVETQYF.

The chain carries TRBV19 and TRBJ1-1; TRBD1 is a possible D gene (6 bases). Germline CDR1 reads LNHDA; CDR2 reads SQIVND (reference sequence). V was clipped by 5 bases and J by 2 bases, with 12 bases between them. This CDR3 spans 14 amino acids. The chain's CDR3 is CASSPRQDNTEAFF. Written as DNA, the CDR3 is TGTGCCAGTAGTCCCCGACAGGATAACACTGAAGCTTTCTTT.

This chain connects TRBV30 to TRBJ1-2, with D hard to call. Trimming removed 0 bases from V and 7 bases from J, with 9 bases in between. From germline, CDR1 is GTSNPN and CDR2 SVGIG (reference sequence). This CDR3 comprises 12 residues. In nucleotides, the CDR3 is TGTGCCTGGAGTGTAATCGGGAGTGGCTACACCTTC. This codes for CAWSVIGSGYTF.